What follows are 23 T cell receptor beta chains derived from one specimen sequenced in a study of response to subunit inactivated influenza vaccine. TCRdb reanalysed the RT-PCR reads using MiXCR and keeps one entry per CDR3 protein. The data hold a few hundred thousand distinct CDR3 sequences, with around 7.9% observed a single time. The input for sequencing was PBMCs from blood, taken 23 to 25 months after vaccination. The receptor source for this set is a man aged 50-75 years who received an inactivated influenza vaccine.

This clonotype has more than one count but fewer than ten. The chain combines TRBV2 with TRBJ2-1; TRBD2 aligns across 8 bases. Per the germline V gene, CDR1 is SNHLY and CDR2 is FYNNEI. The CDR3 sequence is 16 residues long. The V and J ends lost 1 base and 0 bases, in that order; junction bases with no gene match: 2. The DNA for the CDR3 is TGTGCCAGCAGTGAAGGTAGCGGGACCTCCTACAATGAGCAGTTCTTC. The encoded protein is CASSEGSGTSYNEQFF.

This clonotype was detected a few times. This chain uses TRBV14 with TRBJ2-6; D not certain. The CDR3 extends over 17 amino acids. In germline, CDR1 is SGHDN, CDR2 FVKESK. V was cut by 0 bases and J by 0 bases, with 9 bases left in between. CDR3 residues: CASSQETPSSGANVLTF. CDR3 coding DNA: TGTGCCAGCAGCCAAGAAACGCCTTCCTCTGGGGCCAACGTCCTGACTTTC.

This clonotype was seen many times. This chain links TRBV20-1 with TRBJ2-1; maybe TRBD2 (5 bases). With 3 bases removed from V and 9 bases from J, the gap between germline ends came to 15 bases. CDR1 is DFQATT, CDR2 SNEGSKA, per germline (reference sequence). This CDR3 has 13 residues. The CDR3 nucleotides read TGCAGTGCTAGTAAACTAGTGACACTTGAGCAGTTCTTC. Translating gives CSASKLVTLEQFF.

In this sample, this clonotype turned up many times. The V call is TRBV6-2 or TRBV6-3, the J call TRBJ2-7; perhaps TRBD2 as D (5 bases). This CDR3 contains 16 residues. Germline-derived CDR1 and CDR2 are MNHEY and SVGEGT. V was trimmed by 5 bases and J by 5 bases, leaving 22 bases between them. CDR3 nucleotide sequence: TGTGCCAGCAGTAGTGGAAAGCGGTCTCCGAACCACGAGCAGTACTTC. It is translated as CASSSGKRSPNHEQYF.

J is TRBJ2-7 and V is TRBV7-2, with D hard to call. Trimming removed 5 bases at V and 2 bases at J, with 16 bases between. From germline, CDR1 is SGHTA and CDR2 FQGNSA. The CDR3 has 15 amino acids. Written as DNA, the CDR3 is TGTGCCAGCAGCCCCTTCTCCGTCTCGGCCTACGAGCAGTACTTC. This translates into CASSPFSVSAYEQYF.

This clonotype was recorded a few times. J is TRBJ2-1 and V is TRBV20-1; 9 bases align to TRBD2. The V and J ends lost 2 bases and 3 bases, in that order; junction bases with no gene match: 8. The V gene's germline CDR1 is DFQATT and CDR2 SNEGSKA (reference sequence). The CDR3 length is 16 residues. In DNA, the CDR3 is TGCAGTGCTAGATCGGCGGGAGGGGATTACTACAATGAGCAGTTCTTC. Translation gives CSARSAGGDYYNEQFF.

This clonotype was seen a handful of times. CDR3 DNA: TGTGCCAGCAGCTTATACGGGGGCTCGAACACCGGGGAGCTGTTTTTT. Its translation: CASSLYGGSNTGELFF. J is TRBJ2-2 and V is TRBV7-2; either TRBD1 or TRBD2 may supply D (6 bases each). Germline values: CDR1 SGHTA, CDR2 FQGNSA. The CDR3 sequence is 16 residues long. The V end lost 2 bases, the J end lost 0 bases, and 10 bases lay between the germline ends. The full variable domain, rest sourced from reference TRBV7-2 and TRBJ2-2, is GAGVSQSPSNKVTEKGKDVELRCDPISGHTALYWYRQSLGQGLEFLIYFQGNSAPDKSGLPSDRFSAERTGGSVSTLTIQRTQQEDSAVYLCASSLYGGSNTGELFFGEGSRLTVL.

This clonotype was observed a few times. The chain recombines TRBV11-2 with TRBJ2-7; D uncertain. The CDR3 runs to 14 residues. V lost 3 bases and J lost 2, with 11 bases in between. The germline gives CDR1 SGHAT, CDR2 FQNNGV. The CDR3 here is CASSFSQVTYEQYF. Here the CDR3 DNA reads TGTGCCAGCAGCTTTTCCCAGGTAACCTACGAGCAGTACTTC.

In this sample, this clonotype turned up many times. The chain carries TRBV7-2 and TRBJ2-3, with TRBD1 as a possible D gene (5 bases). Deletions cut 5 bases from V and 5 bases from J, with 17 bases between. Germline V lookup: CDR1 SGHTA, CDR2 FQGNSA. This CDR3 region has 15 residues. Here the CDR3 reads CASSPGYSRVDTQYF. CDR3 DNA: TGTGCCAGCAGCCCAGGGTATAGCAGGGTAGATACGCAGTATTTT.

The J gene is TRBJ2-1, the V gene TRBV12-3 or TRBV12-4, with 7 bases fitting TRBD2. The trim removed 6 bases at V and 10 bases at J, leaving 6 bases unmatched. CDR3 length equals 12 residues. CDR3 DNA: TGTGCCAGCAGCCGAACTAGCGAGGAGCAGTTCTTC. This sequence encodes CASSRTSEEQFF.

This CDR3 is CASSQLGSNRGIGQYF. In DNA, the CDR3 is TGTGCCAGCAGCCAATTGGGGAGTAACCGCGGTATAGGGCAGTATTTT. V usage is TRBV4-2 and J usage is TRBJ2-3; TRBD2 is a possible D gene (5 bases). CDR3 length: 16 amino acids. Trimming removed 2 bases at V and 11 bases at J, with 23 bases between. CDR1 is LGHNA, CDR2 YNFKEQ, per germline.

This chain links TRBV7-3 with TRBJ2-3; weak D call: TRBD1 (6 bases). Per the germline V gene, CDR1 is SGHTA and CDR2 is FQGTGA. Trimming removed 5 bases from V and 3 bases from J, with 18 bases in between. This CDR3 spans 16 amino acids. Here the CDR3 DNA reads TGTGCCAGCAGCGCAACCCGGGACATAGGAACAGATACGCAGTATTTT. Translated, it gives CASSATRDIGTDTQYF. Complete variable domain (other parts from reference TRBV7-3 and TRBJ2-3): GAGVSQTPSNKVTEKGKYVELRCDPISGHTALYWYRQSLGQGPEFLIYFQGTGAADDSGLPNDRFFAVRPEGSVSTLKIQRTERGDSAVYLCASSATRDIGTDTQYFGPGTRLTVL.

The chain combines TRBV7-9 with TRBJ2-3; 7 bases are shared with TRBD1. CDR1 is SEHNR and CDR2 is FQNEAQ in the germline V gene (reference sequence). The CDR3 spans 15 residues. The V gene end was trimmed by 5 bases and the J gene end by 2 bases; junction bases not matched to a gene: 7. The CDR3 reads CASSRDSSYTDTQYF. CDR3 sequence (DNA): TGTGCCAGCAGCCGGGACAGCTCTTACACAGATACGCAGTATTTT.

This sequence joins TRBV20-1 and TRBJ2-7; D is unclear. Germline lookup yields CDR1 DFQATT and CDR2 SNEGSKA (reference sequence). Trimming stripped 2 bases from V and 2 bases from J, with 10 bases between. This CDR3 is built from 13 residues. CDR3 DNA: TGCAGTGCTAGAATTCGACAAACCTACGAGCAGTACTTC. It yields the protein CSARIRQTYEQYF.

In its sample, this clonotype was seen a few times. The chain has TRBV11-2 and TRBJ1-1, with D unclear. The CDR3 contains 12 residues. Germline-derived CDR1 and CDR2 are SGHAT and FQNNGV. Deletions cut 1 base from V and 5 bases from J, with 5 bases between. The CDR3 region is CASSLAKTEAFF. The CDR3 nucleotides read TGTGCCAGCAGCTTAGCTAAGACTGAAGCTTTCTTT.

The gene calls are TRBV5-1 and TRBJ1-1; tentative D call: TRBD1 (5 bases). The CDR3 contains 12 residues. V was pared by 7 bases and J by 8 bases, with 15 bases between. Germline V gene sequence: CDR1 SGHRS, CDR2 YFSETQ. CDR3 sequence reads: CASHGEGWEAFF. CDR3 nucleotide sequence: TGCGCCAGCCATGGGGAGGGGTGGGAAGCTTTCTTT.

The CDR3 is CASSYQGTGNRYF. As DNA, the CDR3 is TGTGCCAGCAGTTACCAAGGGACAGGGAATCGGTATTTT. This sequence joins TRBV6-2 or TRBV6-3 and TRBJ2-3; 9 nucleotides line up with TRBD1. Germline V CDR1 and CDR2: MNHEY, SVGEGT. The V segment lost 2 bases and the J segment 14 bases; nucleotides outside the gene matches: 8. The CDR3 is made up of 13 amino acids.

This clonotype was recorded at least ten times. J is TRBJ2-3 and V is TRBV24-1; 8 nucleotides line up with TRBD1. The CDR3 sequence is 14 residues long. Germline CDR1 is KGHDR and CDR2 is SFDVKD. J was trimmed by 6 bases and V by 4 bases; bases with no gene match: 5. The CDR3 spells CATSEAGGLDTQYF. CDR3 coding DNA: TGTGCCACCAGTGAAGCAGGGGGCCTCGATACGCAGTATTTT.

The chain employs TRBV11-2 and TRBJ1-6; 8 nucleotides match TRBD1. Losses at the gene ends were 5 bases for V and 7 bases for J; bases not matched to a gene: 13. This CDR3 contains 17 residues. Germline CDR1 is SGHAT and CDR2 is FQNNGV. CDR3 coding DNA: TGTGCCAGCAGCCTGCCCAGGGGGCGCGGGACAAATTCACCCCTCCACTTT. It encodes CASSLPRGRGTNSPLHF.

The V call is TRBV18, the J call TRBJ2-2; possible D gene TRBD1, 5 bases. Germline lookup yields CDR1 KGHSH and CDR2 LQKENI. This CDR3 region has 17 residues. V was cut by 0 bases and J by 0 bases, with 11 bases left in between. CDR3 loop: CASSPPRGSANTGELFF. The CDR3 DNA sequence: TGTGCCAGCTCACCACCTAGGGGAAGCGCGAACACCGGGGAGCTGTTTTTT.

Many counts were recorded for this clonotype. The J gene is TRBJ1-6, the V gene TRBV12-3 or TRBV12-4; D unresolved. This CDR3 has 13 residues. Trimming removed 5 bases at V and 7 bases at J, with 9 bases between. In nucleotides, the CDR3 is TGTGCCAGCAGTCCCCAAATCAATTCACCCCTCCACTTT. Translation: CASSPQINSPLHF.

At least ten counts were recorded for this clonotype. CDR3 sequence (DNA): TGCGCCAGCAGCCAAGCCCCGGGACAGGGGTTTTCTGAAGCTTTCTTT. As protein: CASSQAPGQGFSEAFF. The rearrangement joins TRBV4-3 to TRBJ1-1; 10 bases map to TRBD1. Germline CDR1 LGHNA, CDR2 YSLEER. V shed 1 base and J 6 bases; nucleotides not matched to a gene: 8. The CDR3 consists of 16 residues.

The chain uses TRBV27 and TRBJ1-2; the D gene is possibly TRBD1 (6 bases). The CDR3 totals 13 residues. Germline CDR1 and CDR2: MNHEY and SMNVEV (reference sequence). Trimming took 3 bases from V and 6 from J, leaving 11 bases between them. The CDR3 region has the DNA TGTGCCAGCAGTTTTGGGGGGCTCGATGGCTACACCTTC. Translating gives CASSFGGLDGYTF.